These T cell receptor beta chains were read from a single sample in a study of CD8 T cells in ankylosing spondylitis. TCRdb used MiXCR to reprocess the 5' RACE reads, holding one entry per CDR3 protein. The sample has around 850 distinct CDR3 sequences; just over 2.5% are singletons. Sequencing was done on a sample of blood, either unsorted or a sorted T cell fraction (not recorded which). All receptors derive from a male donor with ankylosing spondylitis or in good health (not recorded which). Each CDR3 is given with its conserved first and last residue. Fields, in order: clone size, V gene, J gene, D gene, CDR3 DNA, CDR3 protein. The D gene is left open where the match is weak. Only part of the rows carry a size: once, few, many, or a class if the clone is expanded.

clone size: medium-sized
V gene: TRBV9
J gene: TRBJ2-1
D gene: TRBD2
CDR3 DNA: TGTGCCAGCAGCGTCGGGGCAGCGGGGGGGCGTAATGAGCAGTTCTTC
CDR3 protein: CASSVGAAGGRNEQFF

clone size: many
V gene: TRBV9
J gene: TRBJ2-3
D gene: TRBD2
CDR3 DNA: TGTGCCAGCAGCGACCCCCTAGCGGGGGGGCCCACAGATACGCAGTATTTT
CDR3 protein: CASSDPLAGGPTDTQYF

clone size: many
V gene: TRBV9
J gene: TRBJ2-7
D gene: NA
CDR3 DNA: TGTGCCAGCAGCGACCCCACCGGGGGCTCGTACGAGCAGTACTTC
CDR3 protein: CASSDPTGGSYEQYF

clone size: medium-sized
V gene: TRBV9
J gene: TRBJ2-6
D gene: NA
CDR3 DNA: TGTGCCAGCAGCGTAGCTTCTGGGGCCAACGTCCTGACTTTC
CDR3 protein: CASSVASGANVLTF

clone size: many
V gene: TRBV9
J gene: TRBJ2-7
D gene: NA
CDR3 DNA: TGTGCCAGCAGCGTAGAAGGTCGTGAGCAGTACTTC
CDR3 protein: CASSVEGREQYF

clone size: many
V gene: TRBV9
J gene: TRBJ2-6
D gene: NA
CDR3 DNA: TGTGCCAGCAGCGTAACTGGATCTGGGGCCAACGTCCTGACTTTC
CDR3 protein: CASSVTGSGANVLTF

clone size: many
V gene: TRBV9
J gene: TRBJ2-3
D gene: TRBD2
CDR3 DNA: TGTGCCAGCAGGCCACCGGGACTAGCTCTTGATACGCAGTATTTT
CDR3 protein: CASRPPGLALDTQYF

clone size: medium-sized
V gene: TRBV9
J gene: TRBJ2-7
D gene: TRBD1
CDR3 DNA: TGTGCCAGCAGCGTAGGGGACAGTTCCTACGAGCAGTACTTC
CDR3 protein: CASSVGDSSYEQYF

clone size: many
V gene: TRBV9
J gene: TRBJ2-2
D gene: TRBD2
CDR3 DNA: TGTGCCAGCAGCGTAGCTAGAGGGGAGGGAAACACCGGGGAGCTGTTTTTT
CDR3 protein: CASSVARGEGNTGELFF

clone size: many
V gene: TRBV9
J gene: TRBJ2-5
D gene: TRBD2
CDR3 DNA: TGTGCCAGCAGCTCTCTTGGTGTAAGCGGGACGAAAGAGACCCAGTACTTC
CDR3 protein: CASSSLGVSGTKETQYF

clone size: many
V gene: TRBV9
J gene: TRBJ2-1
D gene: TRBD1
CDR3 DNA: TGTGCCAGCAGCGTAGACAGGGGCAATGAGCAGTTCTTC
CDR3 protein: CASSVDRGNEQFF

clone size: many
V gene: TRBV9
J gene: TRBJ2-1
D gene: TRBD2
CDR3 DNA: TGTGCCAGCAGCGTAGTGGCTAGCGGGGGGGTGTCGAATGAGCAGTTCTTC
CDR3 protein: CASSVVASGGVSNEQFF

clone size: many
V gene: TRBV9
J gene: TRBJ2-2
D gene: NA
CDR3 DNA: TGTGCCAGCAGCGTACGGGGGGCGGGCGGGGAGCTGTTTTTT
CDR3 protein: CASSVRGAGGELFF

clone size: medium-sized
V gene: TRBV9
J gene: TRBJ2-1
D gene: NA
CDR3 DNA: TGTGCCAGCAGCCAGATAGCGGTGCATGAGCAGTTCTTC
CDR3 protein: CASSQIAVHEQFF

clone size: many
V gene: TRBV9
J gene: TRBJ2-7
D gene: NA
CDR3 DNA: TGTGCCAGCAGCGTAGGGGGGCAGGAGGCCTCGGACGAGCAGTACTTC
CDR3 protein: CASSVGGQEASDEQYF

clone size: medium-sized
V gene: TRBV9
J gene: TRBJ2-2
D gene: TRBD2
CDR3 DNA: TGTGCCAGCAGTCCCGGGGGGGGAACCGGGGAGCTGTTTTTT
CDR3 protein: CASSPGGGTGELFF

clone size: medium-sized
V gene: TRBV9
J gene: TRBJ2-5
D gene: TRBD2
CDR3 DNA: TGTGCCAGCAGCACGACTAGCGGGGGCGTCCAAGAGACCCAGTACTTC
CDR3 protein: CASSTTSGGVQETQYF

clone size: medium-sized
V gene: TRBV9
J gene: TRBJ2-1
D gene: NA
CDR3 DNA: TGTGCCAGCAGCGTAGCTCTTGGACAACCGAGCTCCTACAATGAGCAGTTCTTC
CDR3 protein: CASSVALGQPSSYNEQFF

clone size: many
V gene: TRBV9
J gene: TRBJ2-7
D gene: TRBD2
CDR3 DNA: TGTGCCAGCAGCGAAGTCCCTAGCGGGGGCTACGAGCAGTACTTC
CDR3 protein: CASSEVPSGGYEQYF

clone size: medium-sized
V gene: TRBV9
J gene: TRBJ2-5
D gene: TRBD2
CDR3 DNA: TGTGCCAGCAGCGTAGAAGGACTAGCGGTACAAGAGACCCAGTACTTC
CDR3 protein: CASSVEGLAVQETQYF

clone size: medium-sized
V gene: TRBV9
J gene: TRBJ2-5
D gene: TRBD2
CDR3 DNA: TGTGCCAGCAGCGTAGTAAGCGGGAGTCGTGAGACCCAGTACTTC
CDR3 protein: CASSVVSGSRETQYF

clone size: many
V gene: TRBV9
J gene: TRBJ2-1
D gene: NA
CDR3 DNA: TGTGCCAGCAGCGTAGTTGAGGGGACCTATGAGCAGTTCTTC
CDR3 protein: CASSVVEGTYEQFF

clone size: medium-sized
V gene: TRBV9
J gene: TRBJ2-3
D gene: NA
CDR3 DNA: TGTGCCAGCAGCGTAGCCCGGGACTGGGATACGCAGTATTTT
CDR3 protein: CASSVARDWDTQYF

clone size: medium-sized
V gene: TRBV9
J gene: TRBJ1-3
D gene: TRBD1
CDR3 DNA: TGTGCCAGCAGCCGGGACAGTCCACTCTCTGGAAACACCATATATTTT
CDR3 protein: CASSRDSPLSGNTIYF

clone size: medium-sized
V gene: TRBV9
J gene: TRBJ2-1
D gene: NA
CDR3 DNA: TGTGCCAGCAGCGTAGACCCAGCAACTTACAATGAGCAGTTCTTC
CDR3 protein: CASSVDPATYNEQFF

clone size: medium-sized
V gene: TRBV9
J gene: TRBJ2-3
D gene: NA
CDR3 DNA: TGTGCCAGCAGTGGCTCAGATACGCAGTATTTT
CDR3 protein: CASSGSDTQYF

clone size: medium-sized
V gene: TRBV9
J gene: TRBJ2-1
D gene: TRBD2
CDR3 DNA: TGTGCCAGCAGCGTAAGCGGGGGGGGGAGAAATGAGCAGTTCTTC
CDR3 protein: CASSVSGGGRNEQFF

clone size: medium-sized
V gene: TRBV9
J gene: TRBJ2-3
D gene: TRBD2
CDR3 DNA: TGTGCCAGCAGCGTAGCTAGCGGGGGGGCTACAGATACGCAGTATTTT
CDR3 protein: CASSVASGGATDTQYF

clone size: medium-sized
V gene: TRBV9
J gene: TRBJ2-2
D gene: NA
CDR3 DNA: TGTGCCAGCAGCACCCGAGGGGCCGGGGAGCTGTTTTTT
CDR3 protein: CASSTRGAGELFF

clone size: NA
V gene: TRBV9
J gene: TRBJ2-7
D gene: NA
CDR3 DNA: TGTGCCAGCAACGTATCTTCTGGGGAAAACTACGAGCAGTACTTC
CDR3 protein: CASNVSSGENYEQYF

clone size: many
V gene: TRBV9
J gene: TRBJ2-7
D gene: TRBD2
CDR3 DNA: TGTGCCAGCAGCGGGACTAGCGGCTACGAGCAGTACTTC
CDR3 protein: CASSGTSGYEQYF

clone size: many
V gene: TRBV9
J gene: TRBJ2-3
D gene: NA
CDR3 DNA: TGTGCCAGCAGCGCCAGGGGGGGGCATATTAGCACAGATACGCAGTATTTT
CDR3 protein: CASSARGGHISTDTQYF

clone size: many
V gene: TRBV9
J gene: TRBJ1-1
D gene: NA
CDR3 DNA: TGTGCCAGCAGCGTAGGGGGGGGCGTCACTGAAGCTTTCTTT
CDR3 protein: CASSVGGGVTEAFF

clone size: many
V gene: TRBV9
J gene: TRBJ2-1
D gene: TRBD1
CDR3 DNA: TGTGCCAGCAGCTTGACAGGGGTCTACAATGAGCAGTTCTTC
CDR3 protein: CASSLTGVYNEQFF

clone size: many
V gene: TRBV9
J gene: TRBJ2-4
D gene: NA
CDR3 DNA: TGTGCCAGCAGCTTCCGGGACGATGATTATGGAGCCAAAAACATTCAGTACTTC
CDR3 protein: CASSFRDDDYGAKNIQYF

clone size: medium-sized
V gene: TRBV9
J gene: TRBJ2-7
D gene: TRBD2
CDR3 DNA: TGTGCCAGCAGCGTAGGAATTAGCGGGTCCCGCGGTGAGCAGTACTTC
CDR3 protein: CASSVGISGSRGEQYF

clone size: many
V gene: TRBV9
J gene: TRBJ2-3
D gene: NA
CDR3 DNA: TGTGCCAGCAGCCCCCCGGCGGCGGGAGATACGCAGTATTTT
CDR3 protein: CASSPPAAGDTQYF

clone size: many
V gene: TRBV9
J gene: TRBJ2-2
D gene: NA
CDR3 DNA: TGTGCCAGCAGCTATGGGAACACCGGGGAGCTGTTTTTT
CDR3 protein: CASSYGNTGELFF

clone size: many
V gene: TRBV9
J gene: TRBJ2-3
D gene: NA
CDR3 DNA: TGTGCCAGCAGCGTACACCCCGAAAGGCCAGATACGCAGTATTTT
CDR3 protein: CASSVHPERPDTQYF

clone size: medium-sized
V gene: TRBV9
J gene: TRBJ2-4
D gene: TRBD1
CDR3 DNA: TGTGCCAGCAGCCCGCGGACAGGGGAAAACATTCAGTACTTC
CDR3 protein: CASSPRTGENIQYF

clone size: medium-sized
V gene: TRBV9
J gene: TRBJ2-1
D gene: TRBD2
CDR3 DNA: TGTGCCAGCAGCGTAACCGGGGGGGTATACAATGAGCAGTTCTTC
CDR3 protein: CASSVTGGVYNEQFF

clone size: medium-sized
V gene: TRBV9
J gene: TRBJ2-5
D gene: NA
CDR3 DNA: TGTGCCAGCAGCCCTCGAGGAGGAGGGGAGACCCAGTACTTC
CDR3 protein: CASSPRGGGETQYF

clone size: medium-sized
V gene: TRBV9
J gene: TRBJ1-2
D gene: TRBD1
CDR3 DNA: TGTGCCAGCACAAGACAGGGGCGCAACTATGGCTACACCTTC
CDR3 protein: CASTRQGRNYGYTF

clone size: medium-sized
V gene: TRBV21-1
J gene: TRBJ2-1
D gene: NA
CDR3 DNA: TGTGCCAGCAGCAACTTCAGCCGTGACAGGGAGATGAACAATGAGCAGTTCTTC
CDR3 protein: CASSNFSRDREMNNEQFF

clone size: many
V gene: TRBV9
J gene: TRBJ2-5
D gene: NA
CDR3 DNA: TGTGCCAGCAGCGTCGACGGGCAGGGTTATGAGACCCAGTACTTC
CDR3 protein: CASSVDGQGYETQYF

clone size: medium-sized
V gene: TRBV9
J gene: TRBJ1-2
D gene: TRBD1
CDR3 DNA: TGTGCCAGCAGCGCGTCGGGACAGGGGGGTGCTAACTATGGCTACACCTTC
CDR3 protein: CASSASGQGGANYGYTF

clone size: many
V gene: TRBV9
J gene: TRBJ1-6
D gene: NA
CDR3 DNA: TGTGCCAGCAACAGGGCGGATAATTCACCCCTCCACTTT
CDR3 protein: CASNRADNSPLHF